What follows are 24 T cell receptor beta chains derived from one specimen sequenced in a study of cytomegalovirus exposure and HLA in healthy donors. PCR amplification relied on 60 Vbeta primers (plus 13 Jbeta primers). Generated by immunoSEQ multiplex PCR, the TCRdb table keeps only in-frame clones and is missing some. The sample shows 65,000 to 70,000 clones, around three quarters of them seen only once. Source material: PBMCs. The receptors come from a man aged 45 to 65 in good health and CMV-seronegative.

The chain links TRBV7-8 to TRBJ1-2; D ambiguous. The V and J ends lost 1 base and 2 bases respectively, with 8 bases between them. The germline gives CDR1 SGHVS, CDR2 FQNEAQ. The CDR3 totals 14 residues. CDR3: CASSLGGSNYGYTF. The CDR3, as DNA: TGTGCCAGCAGCTTAGGAGGGTCCAACTATGGCTACACCTTC.

This chain links TRBV27 with TRBJ2-7, with a weak D call TRBD1 (6 bases). Germline V CDR1 and CDR2: MNHEY, SMNVEV (reference sequence). V dropped 7 bases and J dropped 5 bases, with 18 bases sitting between them. The CDR3 contains 14 residues. Written as DNA, the CDR3 is TGTGCCAGCAACGGGACATGGCCGAACCACGAGCAGTACTTC. This sequence encodes CASNGTWPNHEQYF.

The chain employs TRBV10-3 and TRBJ2-1; 9 nucleotides agree with TRBD1. The germline V gene has CDR1 ENHRY and CDR2 SYGVKD. The CDR3 is 15 residues long. V dropped 3 bases and J dropped 4; count of bases not matched to a gene: 4. For the CDR3, the DNA is TGTGCCATCAGTGACTCCGGGACAGGGTACAATGAGCAGTTCTTC. Translation gives CAISDSGTGYNEQFF.

This clone appeared once. The V call is TRBV27, the J call TRBJ2-1; perhaps TRBD1 as D (5 bases). The CDR3 has 16 residues. Germline V CDR1 and CDR2: MNHEY, SMNVEV (reference sequence). The germline V and J ends were trimmed by 4 bases and 3 bases, with 16 bases remaining between them. The CDR3 region is CASSYSETVNYNEQFF. CDR3 nucleotides: TGTGCCAGCAGTTATTCTGAGACAGTCAACTACAATGAGCAGTTCTTC.

The rearrangement links TRBV19 to TRBJ2-3; D gene uncertain. Trimming took off 5 bases at V and 4 bases at J, with 13 bases between the two ends. Germline-derived CDR1 and CDR2 are LNHDA and SQIVND (reference sequence). The CDR3 sequence is 14 residues long. The CDR3 DNA is TGTGCCAGTAGTGCCGCCCGAGCCCCAGATACGCAGTATTTT. Protein: CASSAARAPDTQYF. Based on the CDR3 plus reference TRBV19 and TRBJ2-3, the full variable domain is DGGITQSPKYLFRKEGQNVTLSCEQNLNHDAMYWYRQDPGQGLRLIYYSQIVNDFQKGDIAEGYSVSREKKESFPLTVTSAQKNPTAFYLCASSAARAPDTQYFGPGTRLTVL.

The rearrangement joins TRBV6-5 to TRBJ1-2; D is ambiguous. Germline CDR1 MNHEY, CDR2 SVGAGI. The CDR3 length is 13 residues. Trimming left V 8 bases short and J 2 bases short, with 12 bases between. The CDR3 sequence: CASGSGDNYGYTF. In nucleotides, the CDR3 is TGTGCCAGCGGTTCAGGCGACAACTATGGCTACACCTTC.

The chain is built from TRBV28 and TRBJ1-2, with 9 bases matching TRBD1. The CDR3 contains 14 residues. Germline assignment: CDR1 MDHEN and CDR2 SYDVKM. The V segment lost 3 bases and the J segment 2 bases; nucleotides outside the gene matches: 1. In DNA form, the CDR3 reads TGTGCCAGCAGTTTCGGACAGGGGAACTATGGCTACACCTTC. Translation gives CASSFGQGNYGYTF.

This clone was seen a handful of times. The V and J genes are TRBV5-6 and TRBJ1-1; 10 bases align to TRBD1. This CDR3 has 14 amino acids. Looked up from germline, CDR1 is SGHDT and CDR2 is YYEEEE. After removal of 0 bases from V and 5 bases from J, the junction contained 1 base not matched to a gene. CDR3 nucleotide sequence: TGTGCCAGCAGCTTGGTGGGACAGGGGACTGAAGCTTTCTTT. Residues: CASSLVGQGTEAFF.

The CDR3 DNA follows: TGTGCCAGCAGTTTTGCGACAGCCATCTACAATGAGCAGTTCTTC. Residues: CASSFATAIYNEQFF. This rearrangement joins TRBV27 to TRBJ2-1; possibly TRBD1 for D (5 bases). This CDR3 contains 15 residues. Germline CDR1 MNHEY, CDR2 SMNVEV (reference sequence). Trimming took 3 bases from V and 3 from J, leaving 12 bases between them.

This clone was observed at least ten times. This chain uses TRBV10-2 with TRBJ2-3; D ambiguous. The length of the CDR3 is 13 residues. Germline CDR1 WSHSY, CDR2 SAAADI. V lost 2 bases and J 2 bases, leaving 5 bases between the germline ends. The CDR3 reads CASSERLTDTQYF. CDR3 sequence (DNA): TGCGCCAGCAGTGAGCGACTCACAGATACGCAGTATTTT.

This chain joins TRBV18 and TRBJ2-7; 9 bases are shared with TRBD1. Germline CDR1 KGHSH, CDR2 LQKENI. This CDR3 region has 16 residues. The junction had 10 bases not matched to a gene; V was cut back by 3 bases and J by 4 bases. The CDR3: CASSPSKGQGWYEQYF. DNA for the CDR3: TGTGCCAGCTCACCTTCTAAGGGACAGGGTTGGTACGAGCAGTACTTC.

The chain's CDR3 is CASSFGGAQETQYF. In nucleotides, the CDR3 is TGTGCCAGCAGTTTCGGGGGGGCACAAGAGACCCAGTACTTC. V gene TRBV27 combines with J gene TRBJ2-5, with TRBD2 matching over 8 bases. Trimming took 3 bases from V and 2 from J; bases not matched to a gene: 2. Germline V gives CDR1 MNHEY, CDR2 SMNVEV (reference sequence). The CDR3 length is 14 residues.

The genes are TRBV7-2 and TRBJ1-3; the D gene is possibly TRBD1 (6 bases). Germline lookup yields CDR1 SGHTA and CDR2 FQGNSA. V was pared by 5 bases and J by 4 bases, with 12 bases between. The CDR3 consists of 14 residues. The chain's CDR3 is CASSPTGPGNTIYF. The CDR3, as DNA: TGTGCCAGCAGCCCAACAGGGCCCGGAAACACCATATATTTT.

V is TRBV28 and J is TRBJ2-1; weak D call: TRBD1 (5 bases). Trimming took 8 bases from V and 13 from J, leaving 21 bases between them. The CDR3 runs to 13 residues. The germline V gene encodes CDR1 MDHEN and CDR2 SYDVKM. This CDR3 is CASSIGAPVTQFF. Here the CDR3 DNA reads TGTGCCAGCTCCATAGGGGCCCCAGTCACCCAGTTCTTC.

This clone was found once. This chain uses TRBV6-5 with TRBJ1-2; 7 nucleotides agree with TRBD1. The V gene end was trimmed by 6 bases and the J gene end by 6 bases; junction bases not matched to a gene: 10. The CDR3 extends over 14 amino acids. Germline values: CDR1 MNHEY, CDR2 SVGAGI. This CDR3 reads CASRTRQGRDGYTF. CDR3 in DNA: TGTGCCAGCAGAACCAGACAGGGAAGAGATGGCTACACCTTC.

Of note for this clone: The junction shows a germline mismatch at one end, possibly a read error. V is TRBV6-6 and J is TRBJ1-3, with TRBD1 matching 8 bases. The CDR3 covers 15 residues. The germline V gene encodes CDR1 MNHNY and CDR2 SVGAGI (reference sequence). The DNA for the CDR3 is TGTGCCAGCAATATTGGACAGGGCGTTGGAAATACCATATATTTT. Protein product: CASNIGQGVGNTIYF.

This chain uses TRBV7-9 with TRBJ2-5; tentative D call: TRBD1 (6 bases). The CDR3 is 15 amino acids. The V end was cut by 1 base, the J end by 2 bases, with 11 bases between. Germline assignment: CDR1 SEHNR and CDR2 FQNEAQ (reference sequence). As DNA, the CDR3 is TGTGCCAGCAGCTTAGTAGGGACAAGACAAGAGACCCAGTACTTC. Protein: CASSLVGTRQETQYF.

The chain recombines TRBV4-3 with TRBJ2-3, with TRBD2 as a possible D gene (5 bases). The CDR3 has 14 amino acids. CDR1 is LGHNA, CDR2 YSLEER, per germline. Trimming cost V 0 bases and J 5 bases, with 9 bases left between them. The CDR3 region is CASSQEAAGDTQYF. The CDR3 DNA sequence: TGCGCCAGCAGCCAAGAGGCGGCGGGAGATACGCAGTATTTT.

The rearrangement joins TRBV11-3 to TRBJ2-2, with TRBD1 matching 9 bases. V lost 5 bases, J lost 1 base, and 2 bases stayed unmatched. The CDR3 consists of 15 residues. Germline CDR1 and CDR2: SGHNT and YENEEA. The DNA for the CDR3 is TGTGCCAGCAGCGCGGACAGGGGGAACACCGGGGAGCTGTTTTTT. This codes for CASSADRGNTGELFF.

V gene TRBV11-2 combines with J gene TRBJ1-1; D is uncertain. Trimming cost V 1 base and J 1 base, with 7 bases left between them. This CDR3 comprises 14 residues. CDR1 and CDR2 (germline): SGHAT, FQNNGV. Written as DNA, the CDR3 is TGTGCCAGCAGCTTAGGGAGTTCGAACACTGAAGCTTTCTTT. Its protein product is CASSLGSSNTEAFF.

This chain connects TRBV6-5 to TRBJ2-2, with D unresolved. The CDR3 totals 11 residues. V was clipped by 8 bases and J by 5 bases, with 6 bases between them. The germline V gene has CDR1 MNHEY and CDR2 SVGAGI. The CDR3 spells CASSRTGELFF. CDR3 DNA: TGTGCCAGCTCTCGGACCGGGGAGCTGTTTTTT.

The rearrangement uses TRBV25-1 and TRBJ1-1; TRBD1 matches 8 bases. Germline trimming cut 7 bases from V and 5 bases from J; bases unmatched to any gene: 3. From germline, CDR1 is MGHDK and CDR2 SYGVNS. There are 12 residues in the CDR3. CDR3 coding DNA: TGTGCCAGCACCAGGGGGCGTACTGAAGCTTTCTTT. It codes for CASTRGRTEAFF.

A few counts support this clone. The chain is built from TRBV5-1 and TRBJ2-1; 16 nucleotides match TRBD2. Germline assignment: CDR1 SGHRS and CDR2 YFSETQ. The J segment lost 7 bases and the V segment lost 4 bases, leaving 8 bases of the junction unmatched. The CDR3 extends over 17 amino acids. The CDR3 DNA reads as TGCGCCAGCAGCCCCCCGGGACTAGCGGGAGGGCAAAATGAGCAGTTCTTC. It yields the protein CASSPPGLAGGQNEQFF.

This clone was counted a few times. CDR3 amino acids: CASSTGSSTDTQYF. The CDR3 nucleotides read TGTGCCAGCAGTACAGGGTCGTCCACAGATACGCAGTATTTT. This chain connects TRBV11-3 to TRBJ2-3; D is possibly TRBD1 (6 bases). The V end was cut by 6 bases, the J end by 2 bases, with 12 bases between. The germline gives CDR1 SGHNT, CDR2 YENEEA. The CDR3 has 14 amino acids.